This T cell receptor (beta chain) originates from a study of long-term antiretroviral therapy in people with HIV. Overall study findings and caveats: All blood samples came from the years 2004 to 2017, possibly under older ART regimens. The study lacked data on ART adherence, viral resistance or therapy changes.

Researchers report immunoSEQ v3.0 was run at survey level. What sequencing targeted per sample was about 35,000-55,000 T-cell genomes. Measured with immunoSEQ multiplex PCR; TCRdb has only the in-frame clones, and not every one. The sample consists of under 30,000 clones, 70% to 90% of them appearing once. Concerning this clone itself: Its antigen remains unknown.

The source material was unsorted PBMCs, sampled 5 years before starting antiretroviral therapy. The receptor comes from a man aged 50-60 years with HIV.

Here the CDR3 reads CASSLYGSSYEQYF. CDR3 coding DNA: TGTGCCAGCAGCTTATACGGGAGCTCCTACGAGCAGTACTTC. V usage is TRBV7-2 and J usage is TRBJ2-7, with a tentative D call TRBD2 (6 bases). The CDR3 is 14 amino acids. The germline gives CDR1 SGHTA, CDR2 FQGNSA. V was pared by 2 bases and J by 0 bases, with 8 bases between.